Sequencing of this T cell receptor beta chain was carried out in a study of shared clonotypes between healthy human individuals. The study, taken as a whole, reports: Even with large depth, rarefaction showed that sorted-subset sequencing was incomplete.

About this clone: As yet, its antigen is unknown.

As defined, naive CD8 cells were CD45RO-negative and positively selected for CCR7, with terminally differentiated effector memory CD45RA+ cells excluded. Original processing methods: ImmunoSEQ only sent back junction sequences with no quality scores, so filtering was done differently. Sequencing was performed with immunoSEQ multiplex PCR; in TCRdb, only in-frame clones are kept and a portion is missing. The V and J calls and the clone size are those of that table, but D and trimming were determined from the DNA. Here the sample spans about 2 million clones, about 94% being singletons. The specimen sequenced was naive CD8+ T cells sorted from blood. The receptor was derived from a man between 18 and 35 years old in good health.

CDR3 amino acids: CASSRLSEQYF. The CDR3 bases are TGTGCCAGCAGTCGACTAAGCGAGCAGTACTTC. This sequence joins TRBV28 and TRBJ2-7, with TRBD2 as a possible D gene (5 bases). The germline CDR1 and CDR2 sequences are MDHEN and SYDVKM. V lost 5 bases to trimming and J lost 6 bases, with 8 bases between them. The CDR3 runs 11 residues.